The clone carrying this T cell receptor (beta chain) was counted a few times. TCRdb redid the calling of the 5' RACE reads with MiXCR, one entry per CDR3 protein. The sample contains roughly 250,000 distinct CDR3 sequences, approximately 12% of which appear only once. Trimming left V 7 bases short and J 1 base short, with 17 bases between. Germline V gene sequence: CDR1 SQVTM, CDR2 ANQGSEA. This CDR3 spans 15 amino acids. This sample was taken from a study of T cells after yellow fever vaccination. This material consisted of CD4+ T cells sorted from PBMCs, taken 45 days after the yellow fever booster vaccination. This receptor was taken from a man aged 30 to 45 who received the YFV17D yellow fever vaccine. V is TRBV29-1 and J is TRBJ2-1; D gene ambiguous. The DNA for the CDR3 is TGCAGCGCCCATCTGCTGGGCCAGTCCTACAATGAGCAGTTCTTC. Translation gives CSAHLLGQSYNEQFF.